One sample yielded the 21 T cell receptor beta chains listed below, sequenced in a study of blood T cell repertoires in COVID-19 (dated by TCRdb to 2020 to 2022). Libraries came from the immunoSEQ multiplex PCR assay. TCRdb took over this immuneACCESS table, retaining in-frame rearrangements with V and J assigned. Such tables are incomplete; in checked studies, under half of the missing clones stem from an unresolved V gene, and the remainder is unexplained. This sample gives over 250,000 clones in total; 80% to 90% of them show up just once. Under 3% of the sample goes to the ten largest clones. Sequenced input: PBMCs or T cells enriched from blood (not recorded which). The source of these receptors is a woman aged 18-30 years who had recovered from COVID-19.

The chain uses TRBV19 and TRBJ1-5; no reliable D call. V was cut by 3 bases and J by 5 bases, with 5 bases left in between. The germline V gene encodes CDR1 LNHDA and CDR2 SQIVND (reference sequence). This CDR3 spans 12 amino acids. The CDR3 spells CASSISDQPQHF. The CDR3, as DNA: TGTGCCAGTAGTATTTCGGATCAGCCCCAGCATTTT.

Only a few counts were recorded for this clone. The chain joins TRBV24-1 to TRBJ2-5, with D possibly TRBD1 on 6 matching bases. Trimming cost V 9 bases and J 2 bases, with 21 bases left between them. Germline assignment: CDR1 KGHDR and CDR2 SFDVKD. The CDR3 extends over 16 amino acids. The CDR3 here is CATSSRNRQAQETQYF. CDR3 coding DNA: TGTGCCACCTCCTCGCGAAACCGACAGGCACAAGAGACCCAGTACTTC.

The chain combines TRBV5-8 with TRBJ2-7; TRBD1 agrees at 7 bases. This CDR3 has 15 residues. V lost 0 bases to trimming and J lost 4 bases; unmatched junction nucleotides: 7. CDR1 is SGHTS and CDR2 is YDEGEE in the germline V gene. The DNA of the CDR3 is TGTGCCAGCAGCTTGGGTTCGCAGGGGGTGTACGAGCAGTACTTC. Translating gives CASSLGSQGVYEQYF.

V is TRBV18 and J is TRBJ1-5, with 7 bases identical to TRBD1. The CDR3 contains 14 residues. Per the germline V gene, CDR1 is KGHSH and CDR2 is LQKENI. With 6 bases clipped from V and 2 bases from J, the junction kept 4 bases outside the gene matches. The CDR3 region is CASSQGEGNQPQHF. Here the CDR3 DNA reads TGTGCCAGCTCGCAGGGGGAGGGCAATCAGCCCCAGCATTTT.

V usage is TRBV19 and J usage is TRBJ2-7; TRBD1 matches 8 bases. The J segment lost 3 bases and the V segment lost 8 bases, leaving 3 bases of the junction unmatched. Germline CDR1 reads LNHDA; CDR2 reads SQIVND (reference sequence). The CDR3 has 12 residues. The CDR3 coding sequence is TGTGCCAGTGGACAGGGAGGCTACGAGCAGTACTTC. It yields the protein CASGQGGYEQYF.

The gene calls are TRBV28 and TRBJ1-2; a weak D match, TRBD1 (6 bases). V lost 4 bases to trimming and J lost 8 bases, with 20 bases between them. This CDR3 is 15 amino acids long. Per the germline V gene, CDR1 is MDHEN and CDR2 is SYDVKM. The CDR3, as DNA: TGTGCCAGCAGTTATCCAGTACTCCGGGACAAAGGCTACACCTTC. This translates into CASSYPVLRDKGYTF.

J is TRBJ2-7 and V is TRBV6-6; 9 nucleotides align to TRBD1. The CDR3 length is 14 residues. The germline gives CDR1 MNHNY, CDR2 SVGAGI (reference sequence). After removal of 6 bases from V and 0 bases from J, the junction contained 3 bases not matched to a gene. Here the CDR3 reads CASRPGQGSYEQYF. As DNA, the CDR3 is TGTGCCAGCAGACCGGGACAGGGCTCCTACGAGCAGTACTTC.

The chain has TRBV18 and TRBJ1-2; TRBD1 is a possible D gene (5 bases). V was shortened by 3 bases and J by 8 bases, with 19 bases between the two germline ends. Germline CDR1 is KGHSH and CDR2 is LQKENI. The CDR3 is made up of 15 amino acids. The CDR3 DNA reads TGTGCCAGCTCACCTCCGACCGGGACTCTGGGGGGCTACACCTTC. It translates to CASSPPTGTLGGYTF. Using reference TRBV18 and TRBJ1-2 for the parts outside the CDR3, the full variable domain is NAGVMQNPRHLVRRRGQEARLRCSPMKGHSHVYWYRQLPEEGLKFMVYLQKENIIDESGMPKERFSAEFPKEGPSILRIQQVVRGDSAAYFCASSPPTGTLGGYTFGSGTRLTVV.

This chain joins TRBV10-1 and TRBJ1-4, with TRBD1 identical over 9 bases. Germline V CDR1 and CDR2: WNHNN, SYGVQD (reference sequence). Trimming at V came to 1 base and at J to 6 bases, leaving 3 bases not matched to a gene. This CDR3 contains 15 residues. CDR3 DNA sequence: TGCGCCAGCAGTGAGTGGGACAGGGTGGATGAAAAACTGTTTTTT. This encodes CASSEWDRVDEKLFF.

The CDR3 protein is CASALRTSGNTIYF. In DNA form, the CDR3 reads TGTGCCAGCGCCCTACGTACTTCTGGAAACACCATATATTTT. The V gene is TRBV7-2, the J gene TRBJ1-3; D unresolved. Germline CDR1 is SGHTA and CDR2 is FQGNSA. The CDR3 runs 14 residues. The V gene lost 8 bases and the J gene lost 1 base, with 12 bases spanning the gap.

The chain joins TRBV9 to TRBJ1-2; no clear D. Between the trimmed V and J ends, which lost 3 bases and 4 bases, there was a span of 7 bases. Germline V gene data show CDR1 as SGDLS and CDR2 as YYNGEE. The CDR3 contains 12 residues. CDR3 protein: CASSGGGYGYTF. CDR3 coding DNA: TGTGCCAGCAGCGGCGGTGGCTATGGCTACACCTTC. Using reference TRBV9 and TRBJ1-2 for the parts outside the CDR3, the full variable domain is DSGVTQTPKHLITATGQRVTLRCSPRSGDLSVYWYQQSLDQGLQFLIQYYNGEERAKGNILERFSAQQFPDLHSELNLSSLELGDSALYFCASSGGGYGYTFGSGTRLTVV.

V usage is TRBV2 and J usage is TRBJ1-1, with D hard to call. The V gene lost 5 bases and the J gene lost 2 bases, with 12 bases spanning the gap. Germline V gives CDR1 SNHLY, CDR2 FYNNEI. There are 14 residues in the CDR3. The CDR3 here is CASSSIRGNTEAFF. For the CDR3, the DNA is TGTGCCAGCAGTTCTATTCGGGGAAACACTGAAGCTTTCTTT. Full variable domain (remainder filled in from reference TRBV2 and TRBJ1-1): EPEVTQTPSHQVTQMGQEVILRCVPISNHLYFYWYRQILGQKVEFLVSFYNNEISEKSEIFDDQFSVERPDGSNFTLKIRSTKLEDSAMYFCASSSIRGNTEAFFGQGTRLTVV.

This clone was seen just once. The chain carries TRBV5-5 and TRBJ1-2; 7 bases fit TRBD1. CDR3 size: 14 residues. Germline V lookup: CDR1 SGHKS, CDR2 YYEKEE (reference sequence). After removal of 4 bases from V and 3 bases from J, the junction contained 6 bases not matched to a gene. The CDR3 DNA is TGTGCCAGCAGCCAGAACAGGGGTCACTATGGCTACACCTTC. Residues: CASSQNRGHYGYTF.

This chain joins TRBV6-5 and TRBJ1-5, with no clear D. The germline V gene encodes CDR1 MNHEY and CDR2 SVGAGI. The CDR3 totals 13 residues. The ends were cut back, 1 base at V and 5 bases at J, with 6 bases in the middle. CDR3 region: CASSYWRDQPQHF. CDR3 in DNA: TGTGCCAGCAGTTACTGGAGAGATCAGCCCCAGCATTTT.

The V gene is TRBV6-5, the J gene TRBJ2-3; a weak D match, TRBD2 (7 bases). V was shortened by 7 bases and J by 5 bases, with 13 bases between the two germline ends. Germline CDR1 MNHEY, CDR2 SVGAGI. The CDR3 sequence is 13 residues long. CDR3 sequence reads: CASMRGGKDTQYF. Here the CDR3 DNA reads TGTGCCAGCATGAGGGGGGGCAAAGATACGCAGTATTTT.

This clone was detected ten times or more. This chain uses TRBV6-1 with TRBJ2-7; 8 bases line up with TRBD1. The CDR3 has 16 amino acids. Trimming at V came to 2 bases and at J to 6 bases, leaving 12 bases not matched to a gene. Germline V gene lookup returns CDR1 MNHNS and CDR2 SASEGT. The CDR3 reads CASSEIPGTGGVEQYF. DNA for the CDR3: TGTGCCAGCAGTGAAATTCCCGGGACAGGTGGGGTCGAGCAGTACTTC.

The rearrangement uses TRBV7-2 and TRBJ2-1, with 12 bases matching TRBD2. The ends lost 2 bases at V and 6 bases at J; junction bases unmatched: 8. Germline CDR1 and CDR2: SGHTA and FQGNSA. The CDR3 sequence is 17 residues long. Here the CDR3 DNA reads TGTGCCAGCAGCTTATTTTCTAGCGGGGGGGCGTTCAATGAGCAGTTCTTC. Protein: CASSLFSSGGAFNEQFF. Variable domain in full (rest from reference TRBV7-2 and TRBJ2-1): GAGVSQSPSNKVTEKGKDVELRCDPISGHTALYWYRQSLGQGLEFLIYFQGNSAPDKSGLPSDRFSAERTGGSVSTLTIQRTQQEDSAVYLCASSLFSSGGAFNEQFFGPGTRLTVL.

The rearrangement joins TRBV7-9 to TRBJ1-1; D call uncertain. Looked up from germline, CDR1 is SEHNR and CDR2 is FQNEAQ (reference sequence). The CDR3 runs 12 residues. Trimming pared 5 bases from V and 0 bases from J, leaving 4 bases between. CDR3 region: CASSAVNTEAFF. DNA for the CDR3: TGTGCCAGCAGCGCAGTGAACACTGAAGCTTTCTTT.

This clone appeared a single time. The genes are TRBV27 and TRBJ1-6; D unclear. The CDR3 has 15 amino acids. Germline V gene sequence: CDR1 MNHEY, CDR2 SMNVEV (reference sequence). V lost 3 bases to trimming and J lost 10 bases, with 16 bases between them. CDR3 residues: CASSFLRLRPSPLHF. The CDR3 DNA sequence: TGTGCCAGCAGTTTTCTGAGACTCCGACCCTCACCCCTCCACTTT.

This clone has just one count. The chain has TRBV20-1 and TRBJ2-7; the match to TRBD1 covers 7 bases. V dropped 3 bases and J dropped 11; count of bases not matched to a gene: 10. CDR3 length: 12 residues. Germline-derived CDR1 and CDR2 are DFQATT and SNEGSKA (reference sequence). The CDR3 nucleotides are TGCAGTGCTAGTAACGATTTACAGGGGAAGTACTTC. It codes for CSASNDLQGKYF.

This clone appeared once. J is TRBJ1-1 and V is TRBV5-6; D possibly corresponds to TRBD1 (6 bases). Germline V gives CDR1 SGHDT, CDR2 YYEEEE. Trimming left V 0 bases short and J 7 bases short, with 16 bases between. This CDR3 is 15 amino acids long. CDR3 DNA: TGTGCCAGCAGCTTGGTTCCCCAAATCAGGGGTGAAGCTTTCTTT. Protein sequence: CASSLVPQIRGEAFF. The complete variable domain, with remaining parts taken from reference TRBV5-6 and TRBJ1-1, reads DAGVTQSPTHLIKTRGQQVTLRCSPKSGHDTVSWYQQALGQGPQFIFQYYEEEERQRGNFPDRFSGHQFPNYSSELNVNALLLGDSALYLCASSLVPQIRGEAFFGQGTRLTVV.